Listed here are 31 T cell receptor beta chains from one sample, sequenced in a study of blood T cell repertoires in COVID-19. Only in-frame clones appear in the TCRdb table, and some are missing; sequencing was by immunoSEQ multiplex PCR. The table lists fewer than 300,000 clones, roughly nine tenths of them singletons. Sample: peripheral blood. The source is a woman aged 25 to 39 with COVID-19, enrolled during active disease.

The CDR3 coding sequence is TGTGCCAGCAGCTTATGGGATACAGGGGCGCGCCATTCACCCCTCCACTTT. It translates to CASSLWDTGARHSPLHF. The V call is TRBV11-2, the J call TRBJ1-6; 7 positions match TRBD1. J gave up 8 bases and V 2 bases, and 12 bases lay outside the gene matches. The CDR3 consists of 17 residues. Germline CDR1 is SGHAT and CDR2 is FQNNGV.

This clone was detected once. This sequence joins TRBV11-2 and TRBJ2-5; the D gene is possibly TRBD2 (6 bases). V lost 3 bases, J lost 5 bases, and 16 bases lay in between. Germline V gene lookup returns CDR1 SGHAT and CDR2 FQNNGV. The CDR3 covers 15 residues. The CDR3, as DNA: TGTGCCAGCAGCTTCTTTTACGGGACTCGGGAGACCCAGTACTTC. Translating gives CASSFFYGTRETQYF.

This clone was observed a single time. This sample includes further DNA sequences coding for the same CDR3. The rearrangement uses TRBV5-1 and TRBJ2-7; perhaps TRBD2 as D (6 bases). This CDR3 spans 13 amino acids. Germline V gene data show CDR1 as SGHRS and CDR2 as YFSETQ. Trimming removed 4 bases from V and 1 base from J, with 9 bases in between. In nucleotides, the CDR3 is TGCGCCAGCAGCCAGGGAGGTTCCTACGAGCAGTACTTC. Its translation is CASSQGGSYEQYF.

The chain has TRBV7-9 and TRBJ2-1; 11 bases are shared with TRBD2. The germline CDR1 and CDR2 sequences are SEHNR and FQNEAQ (reference sequence). The CDR3 is 16 amino acids. V lost 5 bases to trimming and J lost 2 bases; unmatched junction nucleotides: 5. The CDR3 DNA reads TGTGCCAGCAGCACCCCGGGACTAGCGGCCTACAATGAGCAGTTCTTC. This sequence encodes CASSTPGLAAYNEQFF.

This sequence joins TRBV5-1 and TRBJ1-5, with D possibly matching TRBD1 (5 bases). The CDR3 length is 16 residues. The V end lost 0 bases, the J end lost 7 bases, and 17 bases lay between the germline ends. Per the germline V gene, CDR1 is SGHRS and CDR2 is YFSETQ. DNA for the CDR3: TGCGCCAGCAGCTTGGGAGTGGGAGGGGACGGACAGCCCCAGCATTTT. Residues: CASSLGVGGDGQPQHF. The variable domain in full, with the rest retrieved from reference TRBV5-1 and TRBJ1-5, is KAGVTQTPRYLIKTRGQQVTLSCSPISGHRSVSWYQQTPGQGLQFLFEYFSETQRNKGNFPGRFSGRQFSNSRSEMNVSTLELGDSALYLCASSLGVGGDGQPQHFGDGTRLSIL.

CDR3 coding DNA: TGTGCCAGCTCACCAAGACTAGGGAACACCGGGGAGCTGTTTTTT. It is translated as CASSPRLGNTGELFF. The chain has TRBV18 and TRBJ2-2; a possible D gene is TRBD2 (6 bases). V lost 2 bases and J 1 base, leaving 8 bases between the germline ends. Germline V gene lookup returns CDR1 KGHSH and CDR2 LQKENI. This CDR3 has 15 residues.

This chain links TRBV9 with TRBJ1-5; 11 bases are a match to TRBD1. The CDR3 is 17 residues long. V shed 3 bases and J 7 bases; nucleotides not matched to a gene: 12. Germline V gene data show CDR1 as SGDLS and CDR2 as YYNGEE. Written as DNA, the CDR3 is TGTGCCAGCAGCGCCTCGGACAGGGGGCTTACTCAGCAGCCCCAGCATTTT. It is translated as CASSASDRGLTQQPQHF.

The genes are TRBV10-2 and TRBJ2-4; D call uncertain. CDR3 length equals 14 residues. Germline CDR1 reads WSHSY; CDR2 reads SAAADI. The V and J ends lost 3 bases and 1 base respectively, with 7 bases between them. CDR3 nucleotide sequence: TGCGCCAGCAGTGATGTAGTGGCCAAAAACATTCAGTACTTC. Translated, it gives CASSDVVAKNIQYF.

The V and J genes are TRBV2 and TRBJ1-3; D unclear. Germline V CDR1 and CDR2: SNHLY, FYNNEI. This CDR3 comprises 13 residues. Trimming took off 4 bases at V and 4 bases at J, with 8 bases between the two ends. Written as DNA, the CDR3 is TGTGCCAGCAGTGGTTATTCGGGAAACACCATATATTTT. This codes for CASSGYSGNTIYF.

This clone came up a few times. The genes are TRBV4-1 and TRBJ2-6; D is unresolved. V was shortened by 2 bases and J by 0 bases, with 5 bases between the two germline ends. The CDR3 has 15 residues. Looked up from germline, CDR1 is MGHRA and CDR2 is YSYEKL. This CDR3 is CASSQYFSGANVLTF. DNA for the CDR3: TGCGCCAGCAGCCAATACTTCTCTGGGGCCAACGTCCTGACTTTC.

At least ten counts were recorded for this clone. The chain carries TRBV4-1 and TRBJ1-2; 9 nucleotides agree with TRBD1. Germline assignment: CDR1 MGHRA and CDR2 YSYEKL. The CDR3 totals 18 residues. The V and J ends lost 2 bases and 8 bases, in that order; junction bases with no gene match: 18. Here the CDR3 reads CASSQIQPRQGDLYGYTF. DNA of the CDR3: TGCGCCAGCAGCCAAATCCAGCCGCGACAGGGGGATCTGTACGGCTACACCTTC.

The rearrangement links TRBV15 to TRBJ2-5; the match to TRBD2 covers 12 bases. Germline CDR1 reads LNHNV; CDR2 reads YYDKDF (reference sequence). J gave up 2 bases and V 5 bases, and 0 bases lay outside the gene matches. The CDR3 is 14 amino acids. The CDR3 region is CATSGLAGQETQYF. The CDR3 DNA follows: TGTGCCACCAGCGGACTAGCGGGGCAAGAGACCCAGTACTTC.

CDR3 protein: CASRQGWATEAFF. CDR3 nucleotide sequence: TGTGCCAGCAGGCAGGGTTGGGCCACTGAAGCTTTCTTT. This chain uses TRBV12-3 or TRBV12-4 with TRBJ1-1; weak D call: TRBD1 (5 bases). V was trimmed by 6 bases and J by 4 bases, leaving 12 bases between them. This CDR3 has 13 residues.

The chain carries TRBV4-2 and TRBJ1-1; 9 bases are shared with TRBD1. CDR1 LGHNA and CDR2 YNFKEQ come from the germline V gene. The CDR3 loop spans 15 amino acids. V lost 4 bases to trimming and J lost 3 bases; unmatched junction nucleotides: 6. The CDR3 is CASSRGQGTYTEAFF. The CDR3 nucleotides are TGTGCCAGCAGCCGTGGACAGGGGACGTACACTGAAGCTTTCTTT.

The V and J genes are TRBV30 and TRBJ1-2, with TRBD1 matching over 7 bases. Germline-derived CDR1 and CDR2 are GTSNPN and SVGIG (reference sequence). After removal of 4 bases from V and 4 bases from J, the junction contained 9 bases not matched to a gene. The CDR3 is 14 amino acids. CDR3 bases: TGTGCCTGGACCGTAGGGACAGTGGCCTATGGCTACACCTTC. This gives the protein CAWTVGTVAYGYTF.

The sample holds a few counts of this clone. The junction differs from germline at one of its ends, possibly a read error. V usage is TRBV7-8 and J usage is TRBJ2-7; no clear D gene. The CDR3 loop spans 15 amino acids. Germline lookup yields CDR1 SGHVS and CDR2 FQNEAQ. CDR3 sequence reads: CASSLAPTSSHEQYF. The DNA of the CDR3 is TGTGCCAGCAGCTTAGCCCCAACTTCCTCCCACGAGCAGTACTTC.

The V call is TRBV15, the J call TRBJ1-2; 9 nucleotides align to TRBD1. The CDR3 consists of 17 residues. Germline V gives CDR1 LNHNV, CDR2 YYDKDF (reference sequence). The J segment lost 4 bases and the V segment lost 1 base, leaving 10 bases of the junction unmatched. The CDR3 DNA follows: TGTGCCACCAGCAGAGTTTTTCAGGACAGGGGCTCCTATGGCTACACCTTC. The encoded protein is CATSRVFQDRGSYGYTF.

The V call is TRBV28, the J call TRBJ1-5, with D uncertain. V lost 4 bases and J 6 bases, leaving 13 bases between the germline ends. Germline CDR1 is MDHEN and CDR2 is SYDVKM. The CDR3 consists of 14 residues. CDR3 coding DNA: TGTGCCAGCAGTTGGCGGCCGAGCGGTCAGCCCCAGCATTTT. It specifies CASSWRPSGQPQHF.

The chain recombines TRBV24-1 with TRBJ2-3; TRBD1 aligns across 11 bases. Unmatched junction bases numbered 5, after V lost 4 bases and J lost 6 bases. The germline CDR1 and CDR2 sequences are KGHDR and SFDVKD. CDR3 length: 15 amino acids. This chain's CDR3 is CATSDGQGAWDTQYF. The CDR3 region has the DNA TGTGCCACCAGTGACGGACAGGGGGCATGGGATACGCAGTATTTT.

This clone was seen more than once but under ten times. The V gene is TRBV18, the J gene TRBJ2-7, with 11 bases fitting TRBD1. Germline V gene data show CDR1 as KGHSH and CDR2 as LQKENI. The J segment lost 2 bases and the V segment lost 6 bases, leaving 3 bases of the junction unmatched. The CDR3 spans 14 residues. The CDR3: CASSKGQGAYEQYF. CDR3 DNA: TGTGCCAGCTCGAAGGGACAGGGGGCCTACGAGCAGTACTTC.

This clone was found once. J is TRBJ1-1 and V is TRBV19, with D tentatively TRBD1 (6 bases). Germline loops: CDR1 LNHDA, CDR2 SQIVND (reference sequence). Trimming took off 5 bases at V and 1 base at J, with 11 bases between the two ends. The CDR3 sequence is 14 residues long. The CDR3: CASSLIQGNTEAFF. CDR3 DNA sequence: TGTGCCAGTAGTCTTATACAGGGGAACACTGAAGCTTTCTTT.

The chain has TRBV7-2 and TRBJ2-5, with TRBD2 matching over 12 bases. The CDR3 consists of 16 residues. V was clipped by 5 bases and J by 0 bases; unmatched bases: 4. The germline V gene has CDR1 SGHTA and CDR2 FQGNSA. As DNA, the CDR3 is TGTGCCAGCAGCCTCAGACTAGCGGGGGACCAAGAGACCCAGTACTTC. Translation: CASSLRLAGDQETQYF.

The chain uses TRBV5-6 and TRBJ2-7; TRBD2 matches 7 bases. The CDR3 spans 13 residues. In germline, CDR1 is SGHDT, CDR2 YYEEEE. The ends lost 3 bases at V and 5 bases at J; junction bases unmatched: 5. In nucleotides, the CDR3 is TGTGCCAGCAGCTACCGGACTAGACACGAGCAGTACTTC. This encodes CASSYRTRHEQYF.

This rearrangement joins TRBV10-3 to TRBJ2-5; the match to TRBD1 covers 7 bases. The CDR3 is made up of 15 amino acids. Germline V gives CDR1 ENHRY, CDR2 SYGVKD. V was pared by 0 bases and J by 1 base, with 2 bases of the junction left unmatched. The CDR3 coding sequence is TGTGCCATCAGTGAGTCGTCAGGGGGCCAAGAGACCCAGTACTTC. It yields the protein CAISESSGGQETQYF.

This sequence joins TRBV11-3 and TRBJ2-1; 12 bases align to TRBD2. Germline V gene sequence: CDR1 SGHNT, CDR2 YENEEA. The CDR3 is 16 amino acids. Trimming at V came to 4 bases and at J to 6 bases, leaving 7 bases not matched to a gene. CDR3 region: CASSSLLAGGPNEQFF. The CDR3, as DNA: TGTGCCAGCAGCTCTCTTCTAGCGGGGGGGCCCAATGAGCAGTTCTTC.

The chain has TRBV6-6 and TRBJ1-5; 7 bases map to TRBD1. With 4 bases clipped from V and 4 bases from J, the junction kept 10 bases outside the gene matches. The V gene's germline CDR1 is MNHNY and CDR2 SVGAGI (reference sequence). CDR3 length equals 16 residues. The chain's CDR3 is CASSSDIGTANQPQHF. DNA for the CDR3: TGTGCCAGCAGTTCCGATATTGGGACAGCTAATCAGCCCCAGCATTTT.

The chain joins TRBV7-6 to TRBJ1-1; a weak D match, TRBD1 (6 bases). The V end was cut by 0 bases, the J end by 1 base, with 12 bases between. From germline, CDR1 is SGHVS and CDR2 FNYEAQ. The CDR3 extends over 16 amino acids. The CDR3 protein is CASSLAWTVGNTEAFF. The CDR3 DNA reads TGTGCCAGCAGCTTAGCATGGACAGTGGGGAACACTGAAGCTTTCTTT.

V and J are TRBV6-9 and TRBJ2-7; D is perhaps TRBD1 (5 bases). This CDR3 is built from 13 residues. Germline CDR1 and CDR2: MNHGY and SVAAGI. V lost 11 bases, J lost 5 bases, and 19 bases lay in between. CDR3 region: CAAPQGKRNEQYF. The CDR3 DNA follows: TGTGCCGCCCCCCAGGGTAAGAGGAACGAGCAGTACTTC.

This chain links TRBV6-2 or TRBV6-3 with TRBJ1-2; 9 positions match TRBD1. The CDR3 covers 17 residues. Germline trimming cut 5 bases from V and 4 bases from J; bases unmatched to any gene: 14. Germline V lookup: CDR1 MNHEY, CDR2 SVGEGT. The CDR3 sequence is CASSQRTGVVVIYGYTF. The CDR3 region has the DNA TGTGCCAGCAGTCAGCGGACAGGGGTCGTAGTCATCTATGGCTACACCTTC.

This rearrangement joins TRBV5-8 to TRBJ1-3; the D is unclear. V was trimmed by 9 bases and J by 1 base, leaving 14 bases between them. Looked up from germline, CDR1 is SGHTS and CDR2 is YDEGEE. This CDR3 comprises 14 residues. The DNA of the CDR3 is TGTGCCACACGAACCACGGGGTCTGGAAACACCATATATTTT. Protein: CATRTTGSGNTIYF.

The V and J genes are TRBV6-6 and TRBJ1-1; the D gene is possibly TRBD1 (5 bases). Germline V gene lookup returns CDR1 MNHNY and CDR2 SVGAGI (reference sequence). The ends were cut back, 7 bases at V and 1 base at J, with 10 bases in the middle. The CDR3 covers 13 residues. CDR3 in DNA: TGTGCCAGCATGGGGCCAGCGAACACTGAAGCTTTCTTT. As protein: CASMGPANTEAFF.